This paragraph reports one T cell receptor (beta chain). As handled by the study authors: Reference gene primer amplification yielded estimated nucleated cell counts. Clones were read by immunoSEQ multiplex PCR, and TCRdb kept only the in-frame ones, dropping some. D and trimming were read from the DNA, whereas the V and J calls and clone size are those reported in that table. The table records more than 250,000 clones, about 90% of them present only once. The data derive from a study of blood T cell repertoires in COVID-19. V lost 6 bases, J lost 4 bases, and 12 bases stayed unmatched. The CDR3 totals 15 residues. Per germline, CDR1 SGHTS and CDR2 YDEGEE.

This receptor was obtained from a woman aged 25 to 39 who had recovered from COVID-19. The gene calls are TRBV5-8 and TRBJ2-7; 8 bases are a match to TRBD2. The specimen sequenced was PBMCs or T cells enriched from blood (not recorded which). For the CDR3, the DNA is TGTGCCAGCACACGATTACGGACTAGCAGTTACGAGCAGTACTTC. Its protein product is CASTRLRTSSYEQYF.